These 23 T cell receptor beta chains share one sample of origin, sequenced in a study of blood T cell repertoires in COVID-19. TCRdb's table, derived via immunoSEQ multiplex PCR, lists solely in-frame clones and lacks some. This sample carries 140,000 to 150,000 clones, around 84% of them seen once, and the ten largest clones take roughly 6.2%. Sequenced input: PBMCs or T cells enriched from blood (not recorded which). These receptors were taken from a woman in her 50s who had been exposed to COVID-19.

The chain carries TRBV15 and TRBJ2-1; 14 nucleotides match TRBD2. The CDR3 is made up of 16 amino acids. The V gene's germline CDR1 is LNHNV and CDR2 YYDKDF (reference sequence). The J segment lost 6 bases and the V segment lost 3 bases, leaving 4 bases of the junction unmatched. The CDR3 region is CATSRGGLAGGNEQFF. The CDR3 nucleotides are TGTGCCACCAGCAGGGGCGGACTAGCGGGAGGCAATGAGCAGTTCTTC.

This rearrangement joins TRBV19 to TRBJ2-7; D possibly corresponds to TRBD2 (5 bases). Germline values: CDR1 LNHDA, CDR2 SQIVND (reference sequence). This CDR3 spans 15 amino acids. The V gene lost 5 bases and the J gene lost 6 bases, with 20 bases spanning the gap. The CDR3 DNA reads as TGTGCCAGTAGTTTCACTACTAGTATTTTATCCGAGCAGTACTTC. Translating it yields CASSFTTSILSEQYF.

The DNA for the CDR3 is TGTGCCAGCAGCCCTCCGTCGGGGGACGTCTCCTACGAGCAGTACTTC. Its protein product is CASSPPSGDVSYEQYF. The chain joins TRBV4-2 to TRBJ2-7; D may be TRBD2 (6 bases). V was clipped by 4 bases and J by 0 bases, with 16 bases between them. Germline CDR1 reads LGHNA; CDR2 reads YNFKEQ. This CDR3 has 16 amino acids.

The chain couples TRBV15 to TRBJ2-1, with unresolved D. Germline assignment: CDR1 LNHNV and CDR2 YYDKDF (reference sequence). V was pared by 3 bases and J by 1 base, with 16 bases between. This CDR3 is 17 amino acids long. The CDR3 loop is CATSRLRKVGSYNEQFF. The CDR3 nucleotides read TGTGCCACCAGCAGGTTGCGGAAGGTTGGATCCTACAATGAGCAGTTCTTC.

The chain is built from TRBV6-5 and TRBJ1-2; 10 nucleotides align to TRBD1. The CDR3 runs to 14 residues. J was trimmed by 8 bases and V by 0 bases; bases with no gene match: 3. Germline loops: CDR1 MNHEY, CDR2 SVGAGI. The CDR3 sequence is CASSYSGQGVGYTF. DNA for the CDR3: TGTGCCAGCAGTTACTCCGGACAGGGGGTCGGCTACACCTTC.

V is TRBV7-2 and J is TRBJ2-1; D is unresolved. This CDR3 region has 15 residues. V was clipped by 1 base and J by 1 base, with 8 bases between them. The germline V gene encodes CDR1 SGHTA and CDR2 FQGNSA. CDR3: CASSLGQTSYNEQFF. CDR3 DNA: TGTGCCAGCAGCTTAGGTCAAACTTCCTACAATGAGCAGTTCTTC.

This clone was seen a few times. This chain joins TRBV10-3 and TRBJ1-1; D ambiguous. This CDR3 spans 11 amino acids. Trimming took 4 bases from V and 9 from J, leaving 9 bases between them. CDR1 is ENHRY and CDR2 is SYGVKD in the germline V gene. The CDR3 sequence: CAISVKEQAFF. The CDR3 DNA sequence: TGTGCCATCAGTGTTAAGGAGCAAGCTTTCTTT.

The chain joins TRBV6-5 to TRBJ2-1, with D perhaps matching TRBD1 (5 bases). The CDR3 spans 13 residues. CDR1 is MNHEY and CDR2 is SVGAGI in the germline V gene. Trimming shortened V by 3 bases and J by 6 bases, and 9 bases separated the two germline ends. The DNA for the CDR3 is TGTGCCAGCAGTTATCCAGACAGCAATGAGCAGTTCTTC. It translates to CASSYPDSNEQFF.

The chain links TRBV5-1 to TRBJ2-7; 10 bases are a match to TRBD1. V gave up 4 bases and J gave up 5 bases; unmatched junction bases: 12. Germline assignment: CDR1 SGHRS and CDR2 YFSETQ. The CDR3 totals 16 residues. The CDR3: CASSVIPGTGVHEQYF. Written as DNA, the CDR3 is TGCGCCAGCAGCGTGATCCCCGGGACAGGGGTCCACGAGCAGTACTTC.

The J gene is TRBJ2-1, the V gene TRBV27; the match to TRBD2 covers 14 bases. This CDR3 spans 13 amino acids. After removal of 6 bases from V and 9 bases from J, the junction contained 1 base not matched to a gene. Looked up from germline, CDR1 is MNHEY and CDR2 is SMNVEV (reference sequence). Here the CDR3 DNA reads TGTGCCAGCAGAGGACTAGCGGGAGGTGAGCAGTTCTTC. It is translated as CASRGLAGGEQFF.

The chain employs TRBV7-2 and TRBJ2-5; 10 bases are a match to TRBD2. Germline values: CDR1 SGHTA, CDR2 FQGNSA. The CDR3 has 15 amino acids. Unmatched junction bases numbered 6, after V lost 3 bases and J lost 5 bases. CDR3 in amino acids: CASSLRGAGGETQYF. The CDR3 DNA follows: TGTGCCAGCAGCTTGAGGGGAGCGGGGGGGGAGACCCAGTACTTC. Supplemented by reference TRBV7-2 and TRBJ2-5, the full variable domain reads GAGVSQSPSNKVTEKGKDVELRCDPISGHTALYWYRQSLGQGLEFLIYFQGNSAPDKSGLPSDRFSAERTGGSVSTLTIQRTQQEDSAVYLCASSLRGAGGETQYFGPGTRLLVL.

This chain joins TRBV10-1 and TRBJ2-7; 9 bases map to TRBD2. The CDR3 is made up of 14 amino acids. V lost 2 bases to trimming and J lost 3 bases; unmatched junction nucleotides: 2. Germline lookup yields CDR1 WNHNN and CDR2 SYGVQD (reference sequence). CDR3: CASSEMTSGYEQYF. DNA for the CDR3: TGCGCCAGCAGTGAGATGACTAGCGGCTACGAGCAGTACTTC.

The count of this clone is one. This sequence joins TRBV5-4 and TRBJ1-1; perhaps TRBD1 as D (5 bases). This CDR3 is built from 13 residues. The germline gives CDR1 SGHNT, CDR2 YYREEE (reference sequence). V was pared by 4 bases and J by 1 base, with 8 bases between. The CDR3 DNA reads TGTGCCAGCAGCCGTGGACAGAACACTGAAGCTTTCTTT. Translation: CASSRGQNTEAFF.

This rearrangement joins TRBV7-9 to TRBJ1-2; 8 bases fit TRBD1. The CDR3 is 17 residues long. CDR1 is SEHNR and CDR2 is FQNEAQ in the germline V gene (reference sequence). J was trimmed by 4 bases and V by 1 base; bases with no gene match: 11. CDR3 protein: CASSLGGQGGTAYGYTF. The CDR3 DNA follows: TGTGCCAGCAGCTTAGGAGGACAGGGCGGTACTGCCTATGGCTACACCTTC.

This chain links TRBV5-4 with TRBJ1-1, with D possibly matching TRBD1 (5 bases). Per the germline V gene, CDR1 is SGHNT and CDR2 is YYREEE (reference sequence). The CDR3 is made up of 13 amino acids. V lost 9 bases to trimming and J lost 1 base, with 13 bases between them. CDR3 protein: CANSRRGNTEAFF. The CDR3 nucleotides are TGTGCCAACTCCCGGAGGGGGAACACTGAAGCTTTCTTT.

The V and J genes are TRBV19 and TRBJ1-2, with D uncertain. Germline V CDR1 and CDR2: LNHDA, SQIVND (reference sequence). V was shortened by 9 bases and J by 0 bases, with 11 bases between the two germline ends. This CDR3 has 13 amino acids. The DNA for the CDR3 is TGTGCCAGCGGGAGGGTAGCTAACTATGGCTACACCTTC. Translating it yields CASGRVANYGYTF.

This chain uses TRBV5-4 with TRBJ2-7; TRBD1 is a possible D gene (5 bases). This CDR3 has 14 residues. V shed 0 bases and J shed 6 bases, with 13 bases lying between them. CDR1 SGHNT and CDR2 YYREEE come from the germline V gene (reference sequence). Here the CDR3 reads CASSLGDSLGEQYF. In nucleotides, the CDR3 is TGTGCCAGCAGCTTGGGAGACAGTCTGGGCGAGCAGTACTTC.

The J gene is TRBJ2-1, the V gene TRBV3-1 (or the pseudogene TRBV3-2); D remains ambiguous. V was trimmed by 4 bases and J by 3 bases, leaving 13 bases between them. There are 15 residues in the CDR3. Germline V gene sequence: CDR1 LGHDT, CDR2 YNNKEL (reference sequence). The CDR3 sequence is CASSRVVGRYNEQFF. In DNA form, the CDR3 reads TGTGCCAGCAGCCGGGTGGTGGGCCGCTACAATGAGCAGTTCTTC.

The CDR3, as DNA: TGTGCCATTAAGACGAAGGGGACTGAAGCTTTCTTT. It is translated as CAIKTKGTEAFF. The rearrangement links TRBV19 to TRBJ1-1; TRBD1 might be the D (5 bases). The V gene lost 10 bases and the J gene lost 5 bases, with 14 bases spanning the gap. CDR3 length: 12 amino acids. Germline values: CDR1 LNHDA, CDR2 SQIVND (reference sequence).

The chain is built from TRBV5-1 and TRBJ1-1; 11 nucleotides align to TRBD1. CDR3 length equals 17 residues. V was pared by 4 bases and J by 0 bases, with 8 bases of the junction left unmatched. Germline CDR1 SGHRS, CDR2 YFSETQ. The CDR3 region has the DNA TGCGCCAGCAGCCTCGGACAGGGGGCAGACATGAACACTGAAGCTTTCTTT. Amino acid sequence: CASSLGQGADMNTEAFF. Supplemented by reference TRBV5-1 and TRBJ1-1, the full variable domain reads KAGVTQTPRYLIKTRGQQVTLSCSPISGHRSVSWYQQTPGQGLQFLFEYFSETQRNKGNFPGRFSGRQFSNSRSEMNVSTLELGDSALYLCASSLGQGADMNTEAFFGQGTRLTVV.

There are a few counts of this clone. The chain combines TRBV6-1 with TRBJ1-1; weak D call: TRBD1 (5 bases). This CDR3 spans 13 amino acids. The germline V gene encodes CDR1 MNHNS and CDR2 SASEGT. Trimming pared 2 bases from V and 1 base from J, leaving 5 bases between. The CDR3 DNA follows: TGTGCCAGCAGTGAACAGGGGAACACTGAAGCTTTCTTT. Protein product: CASSEQGNTEAFF.

The chain couples TRBV20-1 to TRBJ1-2; 9 nucleotides align to TRBD1. The CDR3 is 14 amino acids. V dropped 3 bases and J dropped 2; count of bases not matched to a gene: 4. Germline lookup yields CDR1 DFQATT and CDR2 SNEGSKA (reference sequence). The CDR3 DNA reads as TGCAGTGCTAGTGGGGACAGGGAGAACTATGGCTACACCTTC. It is translated as CSASGDRENYGYTF.

The chain recombines TRBV25-1 with TRBJ2-1; 7 bases line up with TRBD1. CDR1 and CDR2 from the germline V gene are MGHDK and SYGVNS. There are 13 residues in the CDR3. The J segment lost 8 bases and the V segment lost 8 bases, leaving 9 bases of the junction unmatched. As DNA, the CDR3 is TGTGCCAGCGGGGGTCTCAGGGGGTATGAGCAGTTCTTC. This codes for CASGGLRGYEQFF.